The clone carrying this T cell receptor (beta chain) was counted ten times or more. Its antigen is undetermined. The sample originates from a study of T-cell reconstitution after alpha-beta-depleted transplantation in children. V gave up 3 bases and J gave up 0 bases, with 13 bases separating them. The CDR3 spans 16 residues. CDR1 and CDR2 from the germline V gene are SGHRS and YFSETQ. Points from the study as a whole: Expanded graft clones, several hundred of them, were reportedly the source of alpha-beta T cells about two months after transplant. Among T cells one year after transplant, newly produced cells accounted for most counts and diversity. The study traced high day-60 TCRbeta diversity in some patients to surviving recipient T cells and thymic progenitors.

The authors prepared the TCRbeta library with unique molecular identifiers. Each CDR3 protein is one row after TCRdb ran MiXCR on the PCR reads. The sample has 200,000 to 250,000 distinct CDR3 sequences; around 7.7% are singletons. This receptor was taken from a male patient aged 2 to 9 who had a stem cell transplant for acute myeloid leukemia, so the T cells may come from the graft donor. V is TRBV5-1 and J is TRBJ2-1; tentative D call: TRBD1 (6 bases). The input for sequencing was PBMCs, mostly from graft donor cells, taken 360 days after TCRalphabeta/CD19-depleted stem cell transplant. CDR3 DNA: TGCGCCAGCAGCTCAGGGGTAGGAAGCTCCTACAATGAGCAGTTCTTC. Its protein product is CASSSGVGSSYNEQFF. The full variable domain, rest sourced from reference TRBV5-1 and TRBJ2-1, is KAGVTQTPRYLIKTRGQQVTLSCSPISGHRSVSWYQQTPGQGLQFLFEYFSETQRNKGNFPGRFSGRQFSNSRSEMNVSTLELGDSALYLCASSSGVGSSYNEQFFGPGTRLTVL.